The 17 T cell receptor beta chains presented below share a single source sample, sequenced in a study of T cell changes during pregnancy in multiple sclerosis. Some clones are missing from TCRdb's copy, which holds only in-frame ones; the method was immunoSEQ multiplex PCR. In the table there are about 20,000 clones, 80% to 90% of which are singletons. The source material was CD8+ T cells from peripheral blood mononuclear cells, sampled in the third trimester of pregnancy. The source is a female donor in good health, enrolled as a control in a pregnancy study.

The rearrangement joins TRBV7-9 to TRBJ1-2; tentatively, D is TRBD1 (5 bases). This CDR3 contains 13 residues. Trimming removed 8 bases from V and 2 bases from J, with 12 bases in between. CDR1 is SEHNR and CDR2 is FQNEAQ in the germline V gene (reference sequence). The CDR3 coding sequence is TGTGCCAGCGACCCGGGGGAAAACTATGGCTACACCTTC. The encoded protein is CASDPGENYGYTF. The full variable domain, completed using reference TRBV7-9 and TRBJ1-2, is DTGVSQNPRHKITKRGQNVTFRCDPISEHNRLYWYRQTLGQGPEFLTYFQNEAQLEKSRLLSDRFSAERPKGSFSTLEIQRTEQGDSAMYLCASDPGENYGYTFGSGTRLTVV.

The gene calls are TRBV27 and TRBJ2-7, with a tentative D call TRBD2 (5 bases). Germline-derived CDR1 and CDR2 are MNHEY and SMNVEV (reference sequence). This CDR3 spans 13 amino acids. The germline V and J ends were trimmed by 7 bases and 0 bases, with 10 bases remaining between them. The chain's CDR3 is CASKEGNSYEQYF. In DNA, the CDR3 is TGTGCCAGCAAAGAGGGCAACTCCTACGAGCAGTACTTC.

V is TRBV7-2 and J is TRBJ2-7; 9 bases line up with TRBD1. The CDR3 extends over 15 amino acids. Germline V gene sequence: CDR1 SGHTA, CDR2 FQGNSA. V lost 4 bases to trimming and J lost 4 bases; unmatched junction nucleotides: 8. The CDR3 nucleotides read TGTGCCAGCAGCTCGCCGGGACAGGGACCTTACGAGCAGTACTTC. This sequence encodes CASSSPGQGPYEQYF.

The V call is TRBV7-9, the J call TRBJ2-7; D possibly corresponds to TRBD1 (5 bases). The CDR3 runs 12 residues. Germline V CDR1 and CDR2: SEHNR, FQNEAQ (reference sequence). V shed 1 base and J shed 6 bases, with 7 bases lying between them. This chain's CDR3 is CASSLGRGEQYF. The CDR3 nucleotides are TGTGCCAGCAGCTTAGGTAGGGGCGAGCAGTACTTC.

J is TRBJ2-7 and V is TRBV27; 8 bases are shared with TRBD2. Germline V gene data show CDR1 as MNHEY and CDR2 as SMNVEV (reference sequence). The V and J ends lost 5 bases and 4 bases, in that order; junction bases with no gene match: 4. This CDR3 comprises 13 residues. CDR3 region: CASSLGLGYEQYF. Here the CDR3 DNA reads TGTGCCAGCAGTCTGGGACTAGGATACGAGCAGTACTTC.

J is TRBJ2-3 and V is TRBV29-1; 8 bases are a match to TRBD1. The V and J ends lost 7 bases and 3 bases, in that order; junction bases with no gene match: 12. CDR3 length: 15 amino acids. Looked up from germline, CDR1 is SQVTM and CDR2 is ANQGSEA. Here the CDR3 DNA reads TGCAGCGCACGGGGACAGGCTTATCATACAGATACGCAGTATTTT. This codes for CSARGQAYHTDTQYF.

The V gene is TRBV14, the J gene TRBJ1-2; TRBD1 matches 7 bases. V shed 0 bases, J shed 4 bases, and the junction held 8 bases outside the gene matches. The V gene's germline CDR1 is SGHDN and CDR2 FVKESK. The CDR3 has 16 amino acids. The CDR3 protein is CASSQDLQGPGYGYTF. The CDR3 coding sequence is TGTGCCAGCAGCCAAGATTTACAGGGGCCGGGCTATGGCTACACCTTC.

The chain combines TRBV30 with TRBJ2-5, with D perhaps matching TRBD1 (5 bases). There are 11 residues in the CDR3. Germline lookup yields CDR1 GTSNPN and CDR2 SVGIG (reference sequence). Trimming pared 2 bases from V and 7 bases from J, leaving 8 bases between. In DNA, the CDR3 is TGTGCCTGGAGTCATACAGGGACCCAGTACTTC. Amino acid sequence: CAWSHTGTQYF.

The CDR3 sequence: CASRIGLADYNEQFF. The CDR3 DNA sequence: TGTGCCAGCAGGATAGGGCTAGCGGATTACAATGAGCAGTTCTTC. This rearrangement joins TRBV27 to TRBJ2-1, with 7 bases fitting TRBD2. The CDR3 consists of 15 residues. Germline lookup yields CDR1 MNHEY and CDR2 SMNVEV (reference sequence). V lost 6 bases, J lost 4 bases, and 9 bases stayed unmatched.

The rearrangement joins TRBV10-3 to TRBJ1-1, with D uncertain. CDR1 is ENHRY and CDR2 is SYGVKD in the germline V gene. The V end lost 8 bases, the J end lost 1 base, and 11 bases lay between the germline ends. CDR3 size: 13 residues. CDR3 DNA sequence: TGTGCCATCCGCGGCGGCGAGAACACTGAAGCTTTCTTT. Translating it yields CAIRGGENTEAFF.

CDR3 in DNA: TGTGCCAGCAGCCCCGGGACAGGGGACGACCAGCCCCAGCATTTT. Protein: CASSPGTGDDQPQHF. The rearrangement uses TRBV27 and TRBJ1-5, with TRBD1 identical over 10 bases. Germline-derived CDR1 and CDR2 are MNHEY and SMNVEV (reference sequence). J lost 7 bases, V lost 6 bases, and 9 bases had no gene match. There are 15 residues in the CDR3.

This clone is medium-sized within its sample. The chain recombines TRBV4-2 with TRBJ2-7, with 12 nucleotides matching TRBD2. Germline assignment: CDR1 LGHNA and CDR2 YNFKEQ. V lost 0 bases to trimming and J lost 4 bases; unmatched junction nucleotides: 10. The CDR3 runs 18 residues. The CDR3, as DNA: TGTGCCAGCAGCCAAGAACTTGGGCTAGCGGGAGGGCCGTACGAGCAGTACTTC. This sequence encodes CASSQELGLAGGPYEQYF.

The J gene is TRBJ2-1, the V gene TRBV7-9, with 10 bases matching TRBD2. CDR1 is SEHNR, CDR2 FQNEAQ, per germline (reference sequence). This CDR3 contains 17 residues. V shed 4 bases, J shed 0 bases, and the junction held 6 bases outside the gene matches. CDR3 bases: TGTGCCAGCAGCTCCAGCATAGCGGGAGGCTCCTACAATGAGCAGTTCTTC. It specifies CASSSSIAGGSYNEQFF.

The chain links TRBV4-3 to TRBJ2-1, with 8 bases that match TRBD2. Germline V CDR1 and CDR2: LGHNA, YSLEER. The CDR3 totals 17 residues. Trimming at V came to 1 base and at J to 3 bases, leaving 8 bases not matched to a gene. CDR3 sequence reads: CASSQGALADIYNEQFF. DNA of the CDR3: TGCGCCAGCAGCCAAGGGGCACTAGCGGATATCTACAATGAGCAGTTCTTC.

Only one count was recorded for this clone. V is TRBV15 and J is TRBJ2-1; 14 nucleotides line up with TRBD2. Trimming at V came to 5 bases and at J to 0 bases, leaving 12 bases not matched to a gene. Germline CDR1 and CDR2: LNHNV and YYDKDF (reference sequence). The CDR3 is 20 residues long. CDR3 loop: CATSARTSGGSSSSYNEQFF. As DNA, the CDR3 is TGTGCCACCAGCGCCCGGACTAGCGGGGGGTCTTCTAGCTCCTACAATGAGCAGTTCTTC.

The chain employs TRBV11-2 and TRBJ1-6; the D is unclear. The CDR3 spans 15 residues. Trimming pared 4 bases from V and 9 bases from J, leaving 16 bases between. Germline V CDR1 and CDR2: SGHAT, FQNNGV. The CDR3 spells CASSYSGRTGSPLHF. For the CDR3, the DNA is TGTGCCAGCAGCTACTCGGGAAGGACGGGTTCACCCCTCCACTTT.

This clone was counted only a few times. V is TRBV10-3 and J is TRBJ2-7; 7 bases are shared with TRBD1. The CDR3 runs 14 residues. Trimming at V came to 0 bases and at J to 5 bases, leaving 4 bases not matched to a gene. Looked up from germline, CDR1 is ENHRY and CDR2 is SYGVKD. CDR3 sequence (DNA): TGTGCCATCAGTGAGTCGAACAGGGGACACGAGCAGTACTTC. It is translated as CAISESNRGHEQYF.